The 10 T cell receptor beta chains presented below share a single source sample, sequenced in a study of CD8+ T cells in alopecia areata. The sequencing template was cDNA reverse transcribed from extracted RNA. Generated by immunoSEQ multiplex PCR, the TCRdb table keeps only in-frame clones and is missing some. The table records under 150,000 clones, about 50% of them present only once. What was sequenced was NKG2D-low CD8+ T cells sorted from blood. All receptors come from a human donor with alopecia areata.

In its sample, this clone was seen a few times. V usage is TRBV28 and J usage is TRBJ1-5; D ambiguous. Germline V gives CDR1 MDHEN, CDR2 SYDVKM. V lost 6 bases and J lost 6, with 6 bases in between. The CDR3 sequence is 11 residues long. The CDR3 loop reads CASSTRQPQHF. CDR3 DNA: TGTGCCAGCAGCACGCGTCAGCCCCAGCATTTT.

The J gene is TRBJ1-5, the V gene TRBV19, with D maybe TRBD1 (5 bases). The CDR3 is 12 amino acids. Per germline, CDR1 LNHDA and CDR2 SQIVND (reference sequence). The V gene lost 7 bases and the J gene lost 6 bases, with 10 bases spanning the gap. This CDR3 is CASTQGRQPQHF. The CDR3, as DNA: TGTGCCAGTACCCAGGGCCGTCAGCCCCAGCATTTT.

The chain couples TRBV29-1 to TRBJ2-2; maybe TRBD1 (6 bases). V dropped 2 bases and J dropped 6 bases, with 10 bases sitting between them. The CDR3 totals 13 residues. The germline V gene encodes CDR1 SQVTM and CDR2 ANQGSEA. The chain's CDR3 is CSVELGGAGELFF. Here the CDR3 DNA reads TGCAGCGTTGAATTAGGGGGAGCCGGGGAGCTGTTTTTT.

V is TRBV28 and J is TRBJ2-3, with TRBD1 as a possible D gene (6 bases). CDR3 length: 17 amino acids. Germline values: CDR1 MDHEN, CDR2 SYDVKM. V lost 6 bases to trimming and J lost 3 bases, with 22 bases between them. CDR3 bases: TGTGCCAGCAGCCCGATGGGGGCAGGGGCCTTAACAGATACGCAGTATTTT. As protein: CASSPMGAGALTDTQYF.

CDR3 loop: CASSYAGNTDTQYF. CDR3 bases: TGTGCCAGCAGTTACGCAGGGAACACAGATACGCAGTATTTT. The V call is TRBV6-6, the J call TRBJ2-3; D is possibly TRBD1 (5 bases). The germline V gene has CDR1 MNHNY and CDR2 SVGAGI (reference sequence). Trimming cost V 2 bases and J 2 bases, with 8 bases left between them. The CDR3 length is 14 residues.

CDR3 in DNA: TGTGCCAAAGACACGGACAATGAGCAGTTCTTC. It yields the protein CAKDTDNEQFF. This sequence joins TRBV30 and TRBJ2-1; D not resolved. The V and J ends lost 8 bases and 5 bases respectively, with 10 bases between them. This CDR3 region has 11 residues. Germline V gene data show CDR1 as GTSNPN and CDR2 as SVGIG (reference sequence).

This clone has only a few counts. V and J are TRBV14 and TRBJ2-1; D ambiguous. This CDR3 contains 13 residues. Trimming took 0 bases from V and 2 from J, leaving 2 bases between them. CDR1 is SGHDN and CDR2 is FVKESK in the germline V gene. CDR3 bases: TGTGCCAGCAGCCAAGATCCCTACAATGAGCAGTTCTTC. Its translation is CASSQDPYNEQFF.

This clone was seen more than once but under ten times. This chain joins TRBV29-1 and TRBJ2-1; D remains ambiguous. CDR3 length equals 15 residues. Germline CDR1 and CDR2: SQVTM and ANQGSEA. V was trimmed by 6 bases and J by 7 bases, leaving 22 bases between them. CDR3 in DNA: TGCAGCGTAGTTCCGGACCTATCCTTGAATAATGAGCAGTTCTTC. It translates to CSVVPDLSLNNEQFF.

This clone was found a few times. The same CDR3 can be traced to other DNA sequences in this sample. This chain uses TRBV29-1 with TRBJ2-5, with D possibly being TRBD1 (5 bases). This CDR3 region has 14 residues. CDR1 is SQVTM and CDR2 is ANQGSEA in the germline V gene. Trimming shortened V by 3 bases and J by 2 bases, and 13 bases separated the two germline ends. The CDR3 coding sequence is TGCAGCGTTGAGGGGCAGGGCAGGCAAGAGACCCAGTACTTC. Protein: CSVEGQGRQETQYF.

In its sample, this clone was seen once. The chain couples TRBV4-1 to TRBJ2-2; no clear D. The CDR3 contains 15 residues. CDR1 and CDR2 (germline): MGHRA, YSYEKL. V shed 3 bases and J shed 5 bases, with 13 bases lying between them. The CDR3 is CASSQFSGVTGELFF. The CDR3 coding sequence is TGCGCCAGCAGCCAGTTCTCTGGGGTAACCGGGGAGCTGTTTTTT.